This T cell receptor (beta chain) was documented in a study of T-cell memory formation after mild COVID-19 (dated by TCRdb to the early 2020s). In terms of the full investigation: TCR sequence clusters from the two donors were largely donor specific. Two young, previously healthy adult volunteers, one female and one male, were included in the cohort. In a couple of donors, T-cell clones that expanded and contracted after mild COVID-19 were followed by sequencing TCRalpha and TCRbeta repertoires longitudinally. Overall study results and their limits: SARS-CoV-2 specificity was not confirmed for the second-wave clones peaking on day 37. Contracting CD4+ clones were located mainly in the CM and EM memory subsets, whereas CD8+ clones were found to be enriched in EMRA. The study included only a couple of mild cases, and larger cohorts that include severe cases with pre-infection samples were judged to be necessary. The detection of some responding clones in pre-infection memory suggests that pre-existing cross-reactive memory T cells joined the SARS-CoV-2 response. Clones contracting from day 15 to 85 had balanced CD4/CD8 phenotypes, while a second wave expanding from day 15 to 37 was biased towards CD4+.

The CDR3, from cysteine to phenylalanine, totals 15 residues. Only the CDR3 DNA stays, 45 bases, in frame from base 1. The germline V gene yields SGHTA for CDR1 and FQGNSA for CDR2. For this chain, trimming is 0 bases at the V end and 5 bases at the J end, and the number of junction bases without a gene match is 7. Reads for this sample came from an Illumina NovaSeq 6000. TCRalpha and TCRbeta cDNA libraries were built by 5'RACE with constant-segment primers, adding sample barcodes and unique molecular identifiers. RNA was extracted from every sample with Trizol reagent. The libraries were amplified in two PCR steps, and the second step added a second sample barcode and Illumina TruSeq adapters. The libraries were sequenced on an Illumina NovaSeq using 2 x 150 bp paired-end reads. The authors' analysis ran thus. Reads were demultiplexed and collapsed into UMI-guided consensus sequences with migec v1.2.7. Using mixcr v2.1.11, the UMI consensuses were aligned to TRA and TRB V and J templates and assembled into clonotypes. Clonotypes were classified as expanded or contracted when called significant by both edgeR and NoisET, with noise models trained on biological replicates. For edgeR calls, the cutoffs were a false discovery rate-adjusted p below 0.01 and a log2 fold-change threshold of 1. As an exploratory analysis of dynamics, PCA with hierarchical clustering was applied to max-normalized trajectories of the 1000 most abundant clonotypes. Separately sequenced CD4+ and CD8+ repertoires were used to assign a CD4 or CD8 phenotype to each responding clone. Using fastp trimming at Q25 and MiXCR clonotype assembly, TCRdb reanalyzed the public sequencing data and kept in-frame beta chains. Each CDR3 protein gets just one entry, which takes the most common genes and DNA from the rows behind it. TCRdb, not the authors, supplied the V and J calls. The sample yields 580,000 or so distinct CDR3 sequences; 15% to 20% were counted once. Roughly 7.7% of the sample comes from the top ten.

A remark on this clonotype: Its antigen is unknown. There are no base qualities to consult, and no much larger clone falls within one base.

Ficoll-Paque density gradient centrifugation was the method used to isolate PBMCs. Specimen: PBMCs or a T cell subset sorted from them (not recorded which). The clonotype originates from an adult woman who had mild COVID-19 (a few samples of this study predate the infection). The sample titles of this study are shuffled in the database, so cell type and time point are left out; the donor was told from shared clones. The chain links TRBV7-2 with TRBJ2-7; 7 nucleotides in the junction match TRBD2. CDR3 region: CASSLAGGRVHEQYF. The DNA is as follows: TGTGCCAGCAGCTTAGCAGGTGGGAGGGTCCACGAGCAGTACTTC.